This T cell receptor (beta chain) stems from a study of blood T cell repertoires in COVID-19. Trimming took 4 bases from V and 9 from J; bases not matched to a gene: 8. The CDR3 has 15 amino acids. Germline V CDR1 and CDR2: LGHDT, YNNKEL (reference sequence). Data came from immunoSEQ multiplex PCR; TCRdb stores just in-frame clones and leaves some out. In the table there are 20,000 to 25,000 clones, about 89% of which are singletons. The rearrangement joins TRBV3-1 (or the pseudogene TRBV3-2) to TRBJ1-6, with TRBD1 identical over 8 bases. This TCR was sampled from a woman in her fifties or sixties with active COVID-19. Sequenced input: peripheral blood. The CDR3 reads CASSLGQGGSSPLHF. As DNA, the CDR3 is TGTGCCAGCAGCCTTGGACAGGGAGGTAGTTCACCCCTCCACTTT.